This T cell receptor (beta chain) was profiled in a study of PD-1 blockade in classical Hodgkin lymphoma. Generated by immunoSEQ multiplex PCR, the TCRdb table keeps only in-frame clones and is missing some. Found here are around 16,000 clones, about 86% of them singletons; the top ten hold roughly 0.88%. This sample's time point: newly diagnosed, previously untreated cHL patient sample. CD4+ T cells were purified from thawed PBMCs by negative selection. PBMCs from untreated, newly diagnosed classical Hodgkin lymphoma were comparison samples. The CDR3 runs to 16 residues. The germline V gene has CDR1 ENHRY and CDR2 SYGVKD. This clone was picked up a small number of times. A read error may account for a junction end that differs from germline.

V is TRBV10-3 and J is TRBJ1-1, with 8 bases fitting TRBD1. This receptor was obtained from a human donor with classical Hodgkin lymphoma. The sequenced sample was CD4+ T cells from blood. The CDR3 loop reads CAISESRTGKNAEAFF. DNA for the CDR3: TGTGCCATCAGTGAGTCGCGGACAGGGAAGAACGCTGAAGCTTTCTTT.